Listed below are T cell receptor beta chains from one sample, sequenced in a study of human T cells and chemical hapten exposure. TCRdb analysed the RACE reads with MiXCR anew, one entry per CDR3 protein. The sample holds 150,000 to 200,000 distinct CDR3 sequences, approximately 20% seen once. Sequences were derived from whole blood, sampled in connection with sensitization to the hapten diphenylcyclopropenone (DPC). The receptors were gathered from a woman aged 50 to 60 with alopecia areata. Some clones in this sample may be carry-over from other donors' samples. Each CDR3 is given with its conserved first and last residue. The D gene is left open where the match is weak. Clone sizes are given selectively: once, few, many, or a class where the clone is expanded.

TRBV29-1	NA	TRBJ1-1	NA	TGCAGCGTTGAAGGGGGTGTCCGAGACTTTGAAGCTTTCTTT	CSVEGGVRDFEAFF
TRBV27	NA	TRBJ1-1	many	TGTGCCAGCAGTTTAATGATGAACACTGAAGCTTTCTTT	CASSLMMNTEAFF
TRBV11-2	NA	TRBJ1-6	many	TGTGCCAGCAGCTTTGCAGGGGTTAGATCACCCCTCCACTTT	CASSFAGVRSPLHF
TRBV21-1	NA	TRBJ2-3	NA	TGTGCCAGCAGCAAAGCGTCTAGCGACACAGATACGCAGTATTTT	CASSKASSDTDTQYF
TRBV7-2	NA	TRBJ1-1	NA	TGTGCCAGCAGCTTGGATCCGCCGGGACTACGAAAAGTCGAAGCTTTCTTT	CASSLDPPGLRKVEAFF
TRBV20-1	NA	TRBJ1-2	few	TGCAGTGCTACGGAGCTATTGGGCTATGGCTACACCTTC	CSATELLGYGYTF
TRBV20-1	NA	TRBJ2-2	NA	TGCAGTGCTAAAACAGGGCTGAGCACCGGGGAGCTGTTTTTT	CSAKTGLSTGELFF
TRBV7-6	TRBD1	TRBJ1-6	NA	TGTGCCAGCAGCGCCGACAGGGGACCTAATTCACCCCTCCACTTT	CASSADRGPNSPLHF
TRBV3-1	NA	TRBJ2-1	few	TGTGCCAGCAGCCAAGGGTCCCCGAGCTCCTACAATGAGCAGTTCTTC	CASSQGSPSSYNEQFF
TRBV3-1	NA	TRBJ1-1	few	TGTGCCAGCAGCCAAGAGCGGCCCCCTGGTGCGGGAGCTTTCTTT	CASSQERPPGAGAFF
TRBV29-1	NA	TRBJ2-5	few	TGCAGCGCACAGGTACTCCAAGAGACCCAGTACTTC	CSAQVLQETQYF
TRBV15	TRBD2	TRBJ2-3	few	TGTGCCACCAGCACGGGAGGGCCCTCAGATACGCAGTATTTT	CATSTGGPSDTQYF
TRBV6-2/TRBV6-3	TRBD1	TRBJ1-1	NA	TGTGCCAGCAGACAGGGGGCCCTGAACACTGAAGCTTTCTTT	CASRQGALNTEAFF
TRBV12-3/TRBV12-4	TRBD1	TRBJ2-7	NA	TGTGCCAGCAGAAGGACAGGGTCAGGGTCCTACGAGCAGTACTTC	CASRRTGSGSYEQYF
TRBV20-1	NA	TRBJ2-4	few	TGCAGTGCTAGTCCCGAGGGCATTCAGTACTTC	CSASPEGIQYF
TRBV21-1	NA	TRBJ1-5	few	TGTGCCAGCAGCAAAGCACAGGAAAATCAGCCCCAGCATTTT	CASSKAQENQPQHF